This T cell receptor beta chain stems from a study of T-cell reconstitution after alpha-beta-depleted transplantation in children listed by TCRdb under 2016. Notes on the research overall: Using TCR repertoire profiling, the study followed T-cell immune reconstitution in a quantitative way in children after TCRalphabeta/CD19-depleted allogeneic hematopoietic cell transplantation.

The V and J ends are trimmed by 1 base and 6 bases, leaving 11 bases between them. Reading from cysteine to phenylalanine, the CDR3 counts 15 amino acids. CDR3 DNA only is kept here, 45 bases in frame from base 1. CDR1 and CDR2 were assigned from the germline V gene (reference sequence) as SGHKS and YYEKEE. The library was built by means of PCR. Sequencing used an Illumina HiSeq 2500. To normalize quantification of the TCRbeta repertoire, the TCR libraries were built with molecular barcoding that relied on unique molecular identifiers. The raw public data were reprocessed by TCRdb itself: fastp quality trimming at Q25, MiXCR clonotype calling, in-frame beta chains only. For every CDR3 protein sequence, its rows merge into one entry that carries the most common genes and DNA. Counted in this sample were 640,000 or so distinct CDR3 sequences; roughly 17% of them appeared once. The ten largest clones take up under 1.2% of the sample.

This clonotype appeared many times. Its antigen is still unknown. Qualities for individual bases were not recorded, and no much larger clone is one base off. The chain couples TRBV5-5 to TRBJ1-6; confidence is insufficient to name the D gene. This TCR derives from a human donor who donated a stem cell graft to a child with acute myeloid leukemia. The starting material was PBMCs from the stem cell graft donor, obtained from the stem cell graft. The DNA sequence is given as TGTGCCAGCAGCTTGTCCAGGATCCTTAATTCACCCCTCCACTTT. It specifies CASSLSRILNSPLHF.